This T cell receptor beta chain was recovered during a study of T-cell memory formation after mild COVID-19. In this sample, this clonotype turned up a few times. MiXCR, applied by TCRdb to the 5' RACE reads, yields one record per CDR3 protein. Of more than 150,000 distinct CDR3 sequences in the sample, 18% are singletons; the top ten hold roughly 3.9%. This CDR3 is built from 12 residues. With 6 bases clipped from V and 11 bases from J, the junction kept 4 bases outside the gene matches. Germline CDR1 and CDR2: SEHNR and FQNEAQ (reference sequence). Sequencing used PBMCs or a T cell subset sorted from them (not recorded which). The chain has TRBV7-9 and TRBJ2-3; 11 bases agree with TRBD1. The TCR comes from a man younger than 35 who had mild COVID-19 (a few samples of this study predate the infection). Cell type and time point are not known. The CDR3 spells CASSPGTGGQYF. Here the CDR3 DNA reads TGTGCCAGCAGTCCCGGGACAGGGGGGCAGTATTTT.